The 5 T cell receptor beta chains listed next were all sequenced from one sample in a study of OX40 agonist ivuxolimab in advanced cancers. Data came from immunoSEQ multiplex PCR; TCRdb stores just in-frame clones and leaves some out. Of roughly 22,000 clones in the sample, 70% to 90% were seen once. Sequenced material: CD4+ or CD8+ T cells sorted from blood, taken in a trial of the OX40 agonist ivuxolimab. All receptors come from an adult with an advanced solid tumor such as melanoma, head and neck, liver or kidney cancer.

V is TRBV6-6 and J is TRBJ2-1, with D perhaps TRBD1 (5 bases). The CDR3 covers 13 residues. Germline V CDR1 and CDR2: MNHNY, SVGAGI (reference sequence). The germline V and J ends were trimmed by 6 bases and 5 bases, with 11 bases remaining between them. The CDR3 region is CASSPDSNNEQFF. The CDR3 nucleotides read TGTGCCAGCAGCCCCGACAGCAACAATGAGCAGTTCTTC.

This clone appeared once. The genes are TRBV2 and TRBJ1-5; 8 bases agree with TRBD1. The CDR3 is made up of 14 amino acids. The J segment lost 4 bases and the V segment lost 5 bases, leaving 4 bases of the junction unmatched. The germline gives CDR1 SNHLY, CDR2 FYNNEI. The CDR3 DNA is TGTGCCAGCAGTTTAGGACAGGGAAATCAGCCCCAGCATTTT. Protein sequence: CASSLGQGNQPQHF.

The gene calls are TRBV7-9 and TRBJ2-3, with D maybe TRBD2 (7 bases). The CDR3 extends over 19 amino acids. Between the trimmed V and J ends, which lost 5 bases and 0 bases, there was a span of 24 bases. From germline, CDR1 is SEHNR and CDR2 FQNEAQ (reference sequence). For the CDR3, the DNA is TGTGCCAGCAGCCCCGACAGGCCTAGCGGTAAAATAAGCACAGATACGCAGTATTTT. Translated: CASSPDRPSGKISTDTQYF.

The chain is built from TRBV27 and TRBJ2-3, with 11 bases matching TRBD2. Germline loops: CDR1 MNHEY, CDR2 SMNVEV (reference sequence). With 5 bases clipped from V and 6 bases from J, the junction kept 19 bases outside the gene matches. The CDR3 contains 19 residues. The CDR3 DNA sequence: TGTGCCAGCAGTCTAGCGGGAGGAATCCTAGTGACCGCTCGGGATACGCAGTATTTT. Protein sequence: CASSLAGGILVTARDTQYF.

This clone came up once. The CDR3 nucleotides read TGTGCCAGCAGCTTGGGTAGCGGGACCTACGAGCAGTACTTC. Protein product: CASSLGSGTYEQYF. The chain carries TRBV5-4 and TRBJ2-7; 8 bases map to TRBD2. The junction had 1 base not matched to a gene; V was cut back by 0 bases and J by 2 bases. The length of the CDR3 is 14 residues. Germline loops: CDR1 SGHNT, CDR2 YYREEE (reference sequence). The full variable domain, rest sourced from reference TRBV5-4 and TRBJ2-7, is ETGVTQSPTHLIKTRGQQVTLRCSSQSGHNTVSWYQQALGQGPQFIFQYYREEENGRGNFPPRFSGLQFPNYSSELNVNALELDDSALYLCASSLGSGTYEQYFGPGTRLTVT.